This is a list of T cell receptor beta chains from one sample in a study of neoadjuvant anti-PD-1 for oral cavity cancer. The assay was immunoSEQ multiplex PCR, and TCRdb's table has in-frame clones only and misses some. This sample carries approximately 7,200 clones, approximately 50% of them seen once, and the ten largest clones take more than 6%. Sample: tumor tissue, taken before nivolumab (anti-PD-1) treatment. Receptors originate from a person aged 35-79 years with oral cavity squamous cell carcinoma. Each CDR3 is given with its conserved first and last residue. D genes are given only for firm matches. Clone size is not always given. Where it is, it says once, few, many or a class for expanded clones.

CDR3nt | CDR3aa | d_gene | v_gene | abundance | j_gene
TGTGCCAGTAGTAAGGGCGGGGGTAGGGCTGAAGCTTTCTTT | CASSKGGGRAEAFF | NA | TRBV19 | NA | TRBJ1-1
TGTGCCACCAGCAGAGATACCAGGTTACGTAGCGGGAGATCTTCCTACAATGAGCAGTTCTTC | CATSRDTRLRSGRSSYNEQFF | TRBD2 | TRBV15 | few | TRBJ2-1
TGTGCCAGCAGCTCTACAGCCGCCTCTGGAAACACCATATATTTT | CASSSTAASGNTIYF | NA | TRBV7-3 | few | TRBJ1-3
TGTGCCAGCAGCTTAGGGGGTTTCACCGGGGAGCTGTTTTTT | CASSLGGFTGELFF | NA | TRBV7-3 | NA | TRBJ2-2
TGTGCCAGCACCCCGGTAGCGGGAGGTGAGACCCAGTACTTC | CASTPVAGGETQYF | TRBD2 | TRBV7-9 | medium-sized | TRBJ2-5
TGTGCCAGCAGCTCAGGACAGCGCACAGATACGCAGTATTTT | CASSSGQRTDTQYF | NA | TRBV5-6 | NA | TRBJ2-3
TGTGCCAGCAGCCAAGAAAGCCGTACCTACGAGCAGTACTTC | CASSQESRTYEQYF | NA | TRBV5-4 | NA | TRBJ2-7
TGTGCCAGCAGCTCCCGTCTGCGGGGCGCCTACGAGCAGTACTTC | CASSSRLRGAYEQYF | NA | TRBV5-6 | NA | TRBJ2-7
TGCGCCAGCAGCTTGGAGGGACAGAGTTATAATTCACCCCTCCACTTT | CASSLEGQSYNSPLHF | TRBD1 | TRBV5-1 | few | TRBJ1-6
TGTGCCAGCTCGCGGGGGCAGTTTAGATACGAGCAGTACTTC | CASSRGQFRYEQYF | NA | TRBV6-5 | NA | TRBJ2-7
TGCAGCGTTGAAGGGGCTAGCGGAGTTCCCAATGAGCAGTTCTTC | CSVEGASGVPNEQFF | TRBD2 | TRBV29-1 | NA | TRBJ2-1
TGTGCCAGCAGCTTAAGACTAGCGGGGACCGGGGAGCTGTTTTTT | CASSLRLAGTGELFF | TRBD2 | TRBV7-2 | NA | TRBJ2-2
TGCGCCAGCAGCGCGGATAACAGGGGGCCCTACACTAAAGCTTTCTTT | CASSADNRGPYTKAFF | TRBD1 | TRBV5-1 | NA | TRBJ1-1
TGCGCCAGCAGCCGGGAACAGGGGTCCAATGAGCAGTTCTTC | CASSREQGSNEQFF | TRBD1 | TRBV4-1 | NA | TRBJ2-1
TGTGCCAGTAGTATCTCAGGGGGCCTAGGCCAGCCCCAGCATTTT | CASSISGGLGQPQHF | TRBD1 | TRBV19 | NA | TRBJ1-5
TGTGCCAGCCGCGAAGAACAGGGGTATAGTTGGGAGTACTTC | CASREEQGYSWEYF | TRBD1 | TRBV2 | few | TRBJ2-5
TGTGCCAGCAGTGAGGGAGCCCCCCCCCGGCATGAGCAGTTCTTC | CASSEGAPPRHEQFF | NA | TRBV2 | NA | TRBJ2-1
TGTGCCAGCAGTTTGAGCGGGGCGAGGCGCACAGATACGCAGTATTTT | CASSLSGARRTDTQYF | TRBD2 | TRBV27 | NA | TRBJ2-3
TGCGCCAGCAGCTCGATGACAGATCCCTACGAGCAGTACTTC | CASSSMTDPYEQYF | NA | TRBV5-1 | NA | TRBJ2-7
TGTGCCAGTAGCTCTGGACAGGGAATTCGGCACACTGAAGCTTTCTTT | CASSSGQGIRHTEAFF | TRBD1 | TRBV19 | NA | TRBJ1-1
TGTGCCAGCAGCCACCCGGGACAGGGGGTCAGCACCGGGGAGCTGTTTTTT | CASSHPGQGVSTGELFF | TRBD1 | TRBV4-2 | few | TRBJ2-2
TGTGCCAGCAGGGTGGAAAGTAGCGGCACAGATACGCAGTATTTT | CASRVESSGTDTQYF | NA | TRBV2 | NA | TRBJ2-3
TGTGCCAGTAGTAGCCAGTTGACTCGCGGCTACACCTTC | CASSSQLTRGYTF | NA | TRBV19 | NA | TRBJ1-2
TGTGCCAGCAGCTTAGTGGCCGGGAGCCCCTCCTACGAGCAGTACTTC | CASSLVAGSPSYEQYF | NA | TRBV7-8 | few | TRBJ2-7
TGTGCCAGCAGGGACAGGGGGGGGAACACTGAAGCTTTCTTT | CASRDRGGNTEAFF | TRBD1 | TRBV2 | NA | TRBJ1-1
TGTGCCAGCAGCTTGCAAAGAGAGGGAGCTTTCTTT | CASSLQREGAFF | NA | TRBV5-5 | NA | TRBJ1-1
TGTGCCAGCAGTGAGGCGACAGGGGGACTCTATGGCTACACCTTC | CASSEATGGLYGYTF | TRBD1 | TRBV6-1 | NA | TRBJ1-2
TGTGCCAGTTGGGACAGGGGGAGTAATGAGCAGTTCTTC | CASWDRGSNEQFF | TRBD1 | TRBV6-1 | NA | TRBJ2-1
TGTGCCAGCAGCCTAGACCGGAACAGGGGGCCCCCCCGCGGCACTGAAGCTTTCTTT | CASSLDRNRGPPRGTEAFF | TRBD1 | TRBV7-8 | NA | TRBJ1-1
TGTGCCAGTAGGCCCCTAGCGTGGGGGAGCGATGAGCAGTTCTTC | CASRPLAWGSDEQFF | NA | TRBV19 | NA | TRBJ2-1
TGTGCCAGCAGTTTAGCGGCCAGGGTAGGAAACACCATATATTTT | CASSLAARVGNTIYF | NA | TRBV28 | few | TRBJ1-3
TGTGCCAGCTCACCCCGACAGGCAGATACGCAGTATTTT | CASSPRQADTQYF | NA | TRBV18 | few | TRBJ2-3